This is a list of T cell receptor beta chains from one sample in a study of blood T cell repertoires in COVID-19. Sequencing was performed with immunoSEQ multiplex PCR; in TCRdb, only in-frame clones are kept and a portion is missing. The sample holds approximately 300,000 clones; around four fifths are singletons and the top ten take 4.1%. The sequenced material came from peripheral blood. These receptors came from a woman aged 45-65 years with active or convalescent COVID-19. Each CDR3 is given with its conserved first and last residue. Fields, in order: J gene, V gene, D gene, clone size, CDR3 protein, CDR3 DNA. The D gene is left open where the match is weak. Size values are once, few and many counts, or a class for expanded clones, and some rows have none.

j_call: TRBJ2-7; v_call: TRBV10-3; d_call: TRBD2; clone_size: -; cdr3_aa: CAISDNNPGLAGGTITYEQYF; cdr3_nt: TGTGCCATCAGTGACAACAACCCGGGACTAGCGGGAGGCACAATAACCTACGAGCAGTACTTC
j_call: TRBJ1-1; v_call: TRBV15; d_call: -; clone_size: -; cdr3_aa: CATSRDGGRNTEAFF; cdr3_nt: TGTGCCACCAGCAGAGATGGGGGGAGAAACACTGAAGCTTTCTTT
j_call: TRBJ1-1; v_call: TRBV9; d_call: TRBD1; clone_size: -; cdr3_aa: CASSARGGLMNTEAFF; cdr3_nt: TGTGCCAGCAGCGCTCGAGGGGGCCTCATGAACACTGAAGCTTTCTTT
j_call: TRBJ1-4; v_call: TRBV7-9; d_call: -; clone_size: -; cdr3_aa: CASSLGGGLGEKLFF; cdr3_nt: TGTGCCAGCAGCTTAGGAGGGGGATTAGGTGAAAAACTGTTTTTT
j_call: TRBJ1-4; v_call: TRBV6-1; d_call: -; clone_size: -; cdr3_aa: CASSEKVGRGEKLFF; cdr3_nt: TGTGCCAGCAGTGAAAAAGTTGGGCGTGGTGAAAAACTGTTTTTT
j_call: TRBJ1-5; v_call: TRBV2; d_call: -; clone_size: -; cdr3_aa: CASRARAAPQHF; cdr3_nt: TGTGCCAGCAGGGCCAGGGCAGCACCCCAGCATTTT
j_call: TRBJ1-1; v_call: TRBV12-3/TRBV12-4; d_call: -; clone_size: -; cdr3_aa: CASSRGTAPEAFF; cdr3_nt: TGTGCCAGCAGTCGGGGTACTGCGCCTGAAGCTTTCTTT
j_call: TRBJ2-7; v_call: TRBV2; d_call: -; clone_size: once; cdr3_aa: CASSQGTRGYEQYF; cdr3_nt: TGTGCCAGCAGCCAGGGGACACGTGGCTACGAGCAGTACTTC
j_call: TRBJ2-2; v_call: TRBV5-5; d_call: TRBD1; clone_size: -; cdr3_aa: CASRRQGAGTGELFF; cdr3_nt: TGTGCCAGCAGAAGACAGGGGGCGGGCACCGGGGAGCTGTTTTTT
j_call: TRBJ1-2; v_call: TRBV19; d_call: -; clone_size: -; cdr3_aa: CASQRRLYNYGYTF; cdr3_nt: TGTGCCAGCCAGAGGCGGCTATATAACTATGGCTACACCTTC
j_call: TRBJ1-5; v_call: TRBV19; d_call: -; clone_size: once; cdr3_aa: CASSIDSLGGNQPQHF; cdr3_nt: TGTGCCAGTAGTATAGATAGCCTAGGCGGGAATCAGCCCCAGCATTTT
j_call: TRBJ1-4; v_call: TRBV28; d_call: -; clone_size: -; cdr3_aa: CASSSIPPGATNEKLFF; cdr3_nt: TGTGCCAGCAGTTCCATACCCCCGGGGGCAACTAATGAAAAACTGTTTTTT
j_call: TRBJ2-7; v_call: TRBV18; d_call: -; clone_size: -; cdr3_aa: CASSAVGSIYEQYF; cdr3_nt: TGTGCCAGCTCAGCAGTGGGGAGTATATACGAGCAGTACTTC
j_call: TRBJ1-1; v_call: TRBV5-1; d_call: -; clone_size: few; cdr3_aa: CASSSPRGKTEAFF; cdr3_nt: TGCGCCAGCAGCTCTCCCCGGGGGAAGACTGAAGCTTTCTTT
j_call: TRBJ1-1; v_call: TRBV7-9; d_call: -; clone_size: -; cdr3_aa: CASSLGGSYTEAFF; cdr3_nt: TGTGCCAGCAGCTTAGGAGGGTCTTACACTGAAGCTTTCTTT
j_call: TRBJ2-7; v_call: TRBV6-5; d_call: -; clone_size: -; cdr3_aa: CASIRGAEQYF; cdr3_nt: TGTGCCAGCATCAGGGGGGCCGAGCAGTACTTC
j_call: TRBJ1-2; v_call: TRBV2; d_call: TRBD1; clone_size: -; cdr3_aa: CAREQGGDGYTF; cdr3_nt: TGTGCCAGAGAACAGGGGGGGGATGGCTACACCTTC
j_call: TRBJ2-2; v_call: TRBV19; d_call: -; clone_size: -; cdr3_aa: CASSIVSYTGELFF; cdr3_nt: TGTGCCAGTAGTATAGTCAGTTACACCGGGGAGCTGTTTTTT
j_call: TRBJ1-4; v_call: TRBV29-1; d_call: -; clone_size: -; cdr3_aa: CSVTGTTNEKLFF; cdr3_nt: TGCAGCGTTACAGGGACAACTAATGAAAAACTGTTTTTT
j_call: TRBJ1-4; v_call: TRBV6-5; d_call: TRBD1; clone_size: -; cdr3_aa: CASSYPRGGMEKLFF; cdr3_nt: TGTGCCAGCAGTTACCCGAGAGGGGGCATGGAAAAACTGTTTTTT
j_call: TRBJ2-2; v_call: TRBV4-1; d_call: TRBD2; clone_size: once; cdr3_aa: CASSQDFQRENTGELFF; cdr3_nt: TGCGCCAGCAGCCAAGATTTCCAGCGGGAGAACACCGGGGAGCTGTTTTTT
j_call: TRBJ1-1; v_call: TRBV10-3; d_call: TRBD1; clone_size: -; cdr3_aa: CAISGQGASSEAFF; cdr3_nt: TGTGCCATCAGCGGACAGGGGGCAAGCTCTGAAGCTTTCTTT
j_call: TRBJ1-5; v_call: TRBV27; d_call: -; clone_size: -; cdr3_aa: CASSAIQGNQPQHF; cdr3_nt: TGTGCCAGCAGTGCGATTCAAGGCAATCAGCCCCAGCATTTT
j_call: TRBJ1-4; v_call: TRBV5-1; d_call: TRBD1; clone_size: -; cdr3_aa: CASSSDRASEKLFF; cdr3_nt: TGCGCCAGCAGCTCGGACAGGGCAAGTGAAAAACTGTTTTTT
j_call: TRBJ2-7; v_call: TRBV21-1; d_call: -; clone_size: -; cdr3_aa: CASIPAGGGTYEQYF; cdr3_nt: TGTGCCAGCATCCCAGCAGGCGGAGGGACCTACGAGCAGTACTTC
j_call: TRBJ1-2; v_call: TRBV28; d_call: -; clone_size: few; cdr3_aa: CASSFNREYGYTF; cdr3_nt: TGTGCCAGCAGTTTCAACAGGGAGTATGGCTACACCTTC
j_call: TRBJ2-3; v_call: TRBV4-1; d_call: TRBD2; clone_size: -; cdr3_aa: CASSSRLAGGRTDTQYF; cdr3_nt: TGCGCCAGCAGCTCTCGACTAGCGGGAGGACGCACAGATACGCAGTATTTT
j_call: TRBJ1-3; v_call: TRBV7-5; d_call: -; clone_size: -; cdr3_aa: CVRSSWSGGGNTIYF; cdr3_nt: TGTGTCAGAAGCTCCTGGTCGGGGGGTGGAAACACCATATATTTT
j_call: TRBJ1-1; v_call: TRBV28; d_call: -; clone_size: -; cdr3_aa: CASSSPGEGRVGAFF; cdr3_nt: TGTGCCAGCAGTTCCCCCGGCGAGGGCAGAGTGGGGGCTTTCTTT
j_call: TRBJ1-2; v_call: TRBV19; d_call: TRBD1; clone_size: -; cdr3_aa: CASGDRVFRYTF; cdr3_nt: TGTGCCAGTGGCGACAGGGTCTTTCGCTACACCTTC
j_call: TRBJ2-1; v_call: TRBV5-1; d_call: TRBD2; clone_size: -; cdr3_aa: CASSRTSGSRNEQFF; cdr3_nt: TGCGCCAGCAGCCGTACTAGCGGGAGTCGGAATGAGCAGTTCTTC
j_call: TRBJ2-7; v_call: TRBV27; d_call: TRBD1; clone_size: -; cdr3_aa: CASSFKGQGATPSSYEQYF; cdr3_nt: TGTGCCAGCAGTTTCAAAGGGCAGGGGGCGACCCCAAGCTCCTACGAGCAGTACTTC
j_call: TRBJ1-2; v_call: TRBV14; d_call: TRBD1; clone_size: -; cdr3_aa: CASSHPTGQGSYGYTF; cdr3_nt: TGTGCCAGCAGCCACCCCACCGGACAGGGTAGCTATGGCTACACCTTC
j_call: TRBJ1-3; v_call: TRBV28; d_call: -; clone_size: -; cdr3_aa: CASLDRSSGNTIYF; cdr3_nt: TGTGCCAGCCTAGACAGGAGCTCTGGAAACACCATATATTTT
j_call: TRBJ2-2; v_call: TRBV5-1; d_call: -; clone_size: few; cdr3_aa: CASSFFNPGINPAGELFF; cdr3_nt: TGCGCCAGCAGCTTTTTTAACCCCGGGATTAATCCGGCCGGGGAGCTGTTTTTT
j_call: TRBJ1-2; v_call: TRBV10-3; d_call: TRBD1; clone_size: once; cdr3_aa: CAIHDRGPSNYGYTF; cdr3_nt: TGTGCCATCCATGACAGGGGGCCGTCTAACTATGGCTACACCTTC
j_call: TRBJ1-5; v_call: TRBV5-1; d_call: -; clone_size: -; cdr3_aa: CASSLEGREQPQHF; cdr3_nt: TGCGCCAGCAGCTTGGAGGGCAGGGAACAGCCCCAGCATTTT
j_call: TRBJ2-1; v_call: TRBV6-5; d_call: TRBD1; clone_size: -; cdr3_aa: CASSYDTTGGNEQFF; cdr3_nt: TGTGCCAGCAGTTACGATACGACAGGGGGAAATGAGCAGTTCTTC
j_call: TRBJ2-1; v_call: TRBV2; d_call: TRBD2; clone_size: -; cdr3_aa: CARRAGGPYNEQFF; cdr3_nt: TGTGCCCGCCGAGCGGGAGGGCCCTACAATGAGCAGTTCTTC
j_call: TRBJ2-1; v_call: TRBV2; d_call: -; clone_size: -; cdr3_aa: CASCYEGMSNEQFF; cdr3_nt: TGTGCCAGCTGCTACGAGGGAATGTCGAATGAGCAGTTCTTC
j_call: TRBJ1-3; v_call: TRBV27; d_call: TRBD1; clone_size: -; cdr3_aa: CASSPRGGDGNTIYF; cdr3_nt: TGTGCCAGCAGTCCACGAGGGGGCGACGGAAACACCATATATTTT
j_call: TRBJ1-5; v_call: TRBV7-2; d_call: -; clone_size: few; cdr3_aa: CASSPTRNQPQHF; cdr3_nt: TGTGCCAGTTCCCCTACGCGCAATCAGCCCCAGCATTTT
j_call: TRBJ2-7; v_call: TRBV28; d_call: TRBD2; clone_size: -; cdr3_aa: CASSPLGLAPNF; cdr3_nt: TGTGCCAGCAGTCCCCTGGGACTAGCTCCGAACTTC
j_call: TRBJ1-2; v_call: TRBV19; d_call: -; clone_size: once; cdr3_aa: CASSMRPGDYGYTF; cdr3_nt: TGTGCCAGTAGTATGAGGCCAGGGGACTATGGCTACACCTTC
j_call: TRBJ2-7; v_call: TRBV19; d_call: -; clone_size: -; cdr3_aa: CASSIKGDTRLVSYEQYF; cdr3_nt: TGTGCCAGTAGTATAAAAGGGGACACAAGACTGGTGTCCTACGAGCAGTACTTC
j_call: TRBJ1-3; v_call: TRBV24-1; d_call: TRBD1; clone_size: -; cdr3_aa: CATSDPTGERNTIYF; cdr3_nt: TGTGCCACCAGTGACCCCACAGGGGAAAGAAACACCATATATTTT
j_call: TRBJ1-1; v_call: TRBV6-2/TRBV6-3; d_call: -; clone_size: -; cdr3_aa: CASSGRLGQGNTEAFF; cdr3_nt: TGTGCCAGCAGTGGCCGCCTGGGGCAGGGAAACACTGAAGCTTTCTTT
j_call: TRBJ1-1; v_call: TRBV6-6; d_call: -; clone_size: -; cdr3_aa: CASSYGLGGLNTEAFF; cdr3_nt: TGTGCCAGCAGTTACGGCCTAGGAGGGCTTAACACTGAAGCTTTCTTT
j_call: TRBJ1-1; v_call: TRBV21-1; d_call: -; clone_size: -; cdr3_aa: CASSVTGRQGMNTEAFF; cdr3_nt: TGTGCCAGCAGCGTCACGGGGCGACAGGGGATGAACACTGAAGCTTTCTTT
j_call: TRBJ1-1; v_call: TRBV2; d_call: -; clone_size: -; cdr3_aa: CASSDTLGAEAFF; cdr3_nt: TGTGCCAGCAGTGATACCTTGGGCGCTGAAGCTTTCTTT
j_call: TRBJ1-5; v_call: TRBV25-1; d_call: -; clone_size: -; cdr3_aa: CASSSGNQPQHF; cdr3_nt: TGTGCCAGCAGTTCAGGGAATCAGCCCCAGCATTTT
j_call: TRBJ2-1; v_call: TRBV19; d_call: TRBD2; clone_size: -; cdr3_aa: CASSHLGLAVYNEQFF; cdr3_nt: TGTGCCAGTAGCCACCTCGGACTAGCGGTCTACAATGAGCAGTTCTTC
j_call: TRBJ2-2; v_call: TRBV28; d_call: TRBD2; clone_size: once; cdr3_aa: CASSFAGEVTGELFF; cdr3_nt: TGTGCCAGCAGTTTCGCGGGAGAAGTAACCGGGGAGCTGTTTTTT
j_call: TRBJ2-5; v_call: TRBV9; d_call: -; clone_size: -; cdr3_aa: CASKGAGETQYF; cdr3_nt: TGTGCCAGCAAAGGGGCCGGTGAGACCCAGTACTTC
j_call: TRBJ1-5; v_call: TRBV28; d_call: -; clone_size: -; cdr3_aa: CASSLGGYSNQPQHF; cdr3_nt: TGTGCCAGCAGTTTAGGCGGATATAGCAATCAGCCCCAGCATTTT
j_call: TRBJ2-5; v_call: TRBV5-1; d_call: TRBD1; clone_size: -; cdr3_aa: CASSPQTGGETQYF; cdr3_nt: TGCGCCAGCAGCCCTCAGACAGGGGGCGAGACCCAGTACTTC